A selection of T cell receptor beta chains follows, all from one sample in a study of blood T cell repertoires in COVID-19. The method was immunoSEQ multiplex PCR; TCRdb's version includes in-frame clones alone and lacks a portion of them. Here the sample spans about 140,000 clones, more than 75% being singletons. The sample taken for sequencing was peripheral blood. These receptors originate from a woman over 75 with acute or convalescent COVID-19. CDR3s include the opening cysteine and the closing phenylalanine or tryptophan. The D gene is left open where the match is weak. Rows give clone size only sometimes, using once, few, many, or a class for an expanded clone.

size,V,length,D,J,DNA,CDR3
-,TRBV6-5,15,TRBD1,TRBJ2-7,TGTGCCAGCAGTTCCTCGGACAGGTACCCCTACGAGCAGTACTTC,CASSSSDRYPYEQYF
-,TRBV28,14,-,TRBJ2-7,TGTGCCAGCAGTACTAGCAAGGGGACTTCCGAGCAGTACTTC,CASSTSKGTSEQYF
few,TRBV7-2,14,-,TRBJ2-1,TGTGCCAGCAGCTTAAATTTGTTCAGCGGCGAGCAGTTCTTC,CASSLNLFSGEQFF
-,TRBV7-9,15,-,TRBJ2-3,TGTGCCAGCAGCTTTTCCGGGACTAGCACAGATACGCAGTATTTT,CASSFSGTSTDTQYF
-,TRBV28,13,TRBD1,TRBJ1-1,TGTGCCAGCCGACAGGGTGGGTACACTGAAGCTTTCTTT,CASRQGGYTEAFF
-,TRBV27,16,-,TRBJ2-2,TGTGCCAGCACCGGTTTACCAGGGCGATCGGTCGGGGAGCTGTTTTTT,CASTGLPGRSVGELFF
-,TRBV7-6,16,TRBD2,TRBJ2-5,TGTGCCAGCAGCCCATTAGCGGGGGGGCCCCAAGAGACCCAGTACTTC,CASSPLAGGPQETQYF
-,TRBV20-1,11,TRBD1,TRBJ1-1,TGCAAAGGGACAGTTGACACTGAAGCTTTCTTT,CKGTVDTEAFF
-,TRBV7-9,17,-,TRBJ2-1,TGTGCCAGCAGCCGGATAGGGGGAACCCCACCCTACAATGAGCAGTTCTTC,CASSRIGGTPPYNEQFF
once,TRBV15,15,TRBD2,TRBJ2-5,TGTGCCACCAGAAAAGTAGCGGGGCCCCAAGAGACCCAGTACTTC,CATRKVAGPQETQYF
-,TRBV2,13,-,TRBJ1-5,TGTGCCAGCAGACAGATTGACAATCAGCCCCAGCATTTT,CASRQIDNQPQHF
-,TRBV12-3/TRBV12-4,13,-,TRBJ1-1,TGTGCCAGCAGTTTAGTCGTAAACACTGAAGCTTTCTTT,CASSLVVNTEAFF
-,TRBV28,15,-,TRBJ2-5,TGTGCCAGCAAAAGAAAAGGGAGATGGATAGAGACCCAGTACTTC,CASKRKGRWIETQYF
-,TRBV19,16,TRBD1,TRBJ1-1,TGTGCCAGTAGTATTCGGGTCGACAGGGCGGGCACTGAAGCTTTCTTT,CASSIRVDRAGTEAFF
-,TRBV2,18,TRBD2,TRBJ2-7,TGTGCCAGCAGTGGACACAGACTAGCGGGACCGACGGATCTCGAGCAGTACTTC,CASSGHRLAGPTDLEQYF
once,TRBV28,15,TRBD1,TRBJ2-7,TGTGCCAGCAGTTTACCGGGACAGGGGCACCACGAGCAGTACTTC,CASSLPGQGHHEQYF
-,TRBV28,17,-,TRBJ2-1,TGTGCCAGCAGCCAGAGGGGGGCGGGAGTGGGGTACAATGAGCAGTTCTTC,CASSQRGAGVGYNEQFF
-,TRBV5-5,13,-,TRBJ2-7,TGTGCCAGCTCGATTGCAGGGTCCTACGAGCAGTACTTC,CASSIAGSYEQYF
-,TRBV19,12,-,TRBJ1-4,TGTGCCAGTAGTATGTCCCGGGAAAAACTGTTTTTT,CASSMSREKLFF
-,TRBV9,18,TRBD1,TRBJ2-1,TGTGCCAGCAGCCGTCCCCGTCAGGGACAGGGGTCGTACAATGAGCAGTTCTTC,CASSRPRQGQGSYNEQFF
-,TRBV28,16,TRBD1,TRBJ1-4,TGTGCCAGCATGGACAGGGCCGGCTTGATTCGTGAAAAACTGTTTTTT,CASMDRAGLIREKLFF
-,TRBV28,15,TRBD2,TRBJ2-5,TGTGCCAGCAGTCCGGGACTAGCGGGACGAGAGACCCAGTACTTC,CASSPGLAGRETQYF
-,TRBV5-8,17,TRBD1,TRBJ2-3,TGTGCCAGCAGCTTGGATTCCGGGACAGGGGTCCCAGATACGCAGTATTTT,CASSLDSGTGVPDTQYF
-,TRBV5-1,15,TRBD2,TRBJ2-1,TGCGCCAGCAGCTTTGGACTAGCTGATTACAATGAGCAGTTCTTC,CASSFGLADYNEQFF
-,TRBV5-1,19,TRBD1,TRBJ1-6,TGCGCCAGCAGCCGAGGCGTAGGGACAGGGCTTCCAAAAAATTCACCCCTCCACTTT,CASSRGVGTGLPKNSPLHF
-,TRBV11-2,14,-,TRBJ2-3,TGTGCCAGCAGCTTATTCCAGTACACAGATACGCAGTATTTT,CASSLFQYTDTQYF
-,TRBV27,14,-,TRBJ2-7,TGTGCCAGCAGGATCCTAGCCGCCTCCTACGAGCAGTACTTC,CASRILAASYEQYF
-,TRBV4-1,16,-,TRBJ2-1,TGCGCCAGCAGCCAAGCCCCTAGGGGCTCCTACAATGAGCAGTTCTTC,CASSQAPRGSYNEQFF
-,TRBV5-1,13,-,TRBJ2-3,TGCGCCAGCAGCTCCCTACCGACAGATACGCAGTATTTT,CASSSLPTDTQYF
-,TRBV6-1,17,-,TRBJ1-1,TGTGCCAGCAGTGAAGCGTTCTTGCTCCTACTTAACACTGAAGCTTTCTTT,CASSEAFLLLLNTEAFF
-,TRBV28,14,TRBD1,TRBJ1-5,TGTGCCAGCAGCGACAGGGCCGTTATACAGCCCCAGCATTTT,CASSDRAVIQPQHF
-,TRBV2,11,-,TRBJ2-1,TGTGCCAGCAGTGAGGTCGGCGGAAAAGTCTTC,CASSEVGGKVF
once,TRBV5-4,16,TRBD2,TRBJ2-3,TGTGCCAGCAGCTCCGAAACTAGCGGGAGTCCGGCCTCGCAGTATTTT,CASSSETSGSPASQYF
-,TRBV6-6,17,TRBD1,TRBJ1-1,TGTGCCAGCAGTCCACACCCACAGGGGGCCTGGTATACTGAAGCTTTCTTT,CASSPHPQGAWYTEAFF
-,TRBV6-6,15,-,TRBJ1-5,TGTGCCAGCAGTTATCCAGGGAAAGGCAATCAGCCCCAGCATTTT,CASSYPGKGNQPQHF
few,TRBV19,14,-,TRBJ1-1,TGTGCCAGTACCCAAACCCTCCAGATTACTGAAGCTTTCTTT,CASTQTLQITEAFF
once,TRBV27,15,-,TRBJ2-3,TGTGCCAGCAGTAAAACAGGGAATTGGGTTGATACGCAGTATTTT,CASSKTGNWVDTQYF
-,TRBV7-3,14,-,TRBJ2-5,TGTGCCAGCAGCTCGGGACTCCCCGGGCAGACCCAGTACTTC,CASSSGLPGQTQYF
-,TRBV5-5,15,TRBD1,TRBJ2-2,TGTGCCAGCAGCATCGGACAGGGGGTTACCGGGGAGCTGTTTTTT,CASSIGQGVTGELFF
-,TRBV5-4,15,TRBD2,TRBJ2-1,TGTGCCAGCAATTCCGGGACTAGCGCTTACAATGAGCAGTTCTTC,CASNSGTSAYNEQFF
few,TRBV7-9,15,TRBD1,TRBJ1-4,TGTGCCAGCAGCTTCACCGGGACAGGGGATGAAAAACTGTTTTTT,CASSFTGTGDEKLFF
-,TRBV15,21,-,TRBJ2-1,TGTGCCACCAGCAGCGGAGGCCTCTCGACTACCCGTTCCTGGGCTGTCAATGAGCAGTTCTTC,CATSSGGLSTTRSWAVNEQFF
-,TRBV11-2,16,-,TRBJ2-1,TGTGCCAGCACCGACCTGAAGGGCCCCTCGGAGGGTGAGCAGTTCTTC,CASTDLKGPSEGEQFF
-,TRBV7-9,15,TRBD1,TRBJ1-1,TGTGCCAGCAGCAGGGGGACAGTAGAGAACACTGAAGCTTTCTTT,CASSRGTVENTEAFF
-,TRBV6-4,13,-,TRBJ1-1,TGTGCCAGCAGTGCACAGAGGAACACTGAAGCTTTCTTT,CASSAQRNTEAFF
-,TRBV30,14,TRBD2,TRBJ2-7,TGTGCCTGGGTACCTAGCGGGAGAACCTACGAGCAGTACTTC,CAWVPSGRTYEQYF
-,TRBV6-5,15,-,TRBJ1-3,TGTGCCAGCAGCTACACAGGGCCCCCTGGAAACACCATATATTTT,CASSYTGPPGNTIYF
-,TRBV2,13,-,TRBJ1-1,TGTGCCAGCGGGGAGGGGACGAACACTGAAGCTTTCTTT,CASGEGTNTEAFF
-,TRBV7-9,16,TRBD1,TRBJ1-1,TGTGCCAGCAGCTTAAGGCAGGGGGCAATGAACACTGAAGCTTTCTTT,CASSLRQGAMNTEAFF
-,TRBV28,12,-,TRBJ1-6,TGTGCCAGCAGTGACCTACTATCTCCCCTCCACTTT,CASSDLLSPLHF
-,TRBV2,14,TRBD2,TRBJ2-1,TGTGCCAGCTGGACGGGAGGGTCCTACAATGAGCAGTTCTTC,CASWTGGSYNEQFF
-,TRBV2,12,-,TRBJ2-5,TGTGCCAGCAGTGACAGGGGAGAGACCCAGTACTTC,CASSDRGETQYF
-,TRBV29-1,17,-,TRBJ2-1,TGCAGCGTTAATCTGGGCCAAGTTGTTTTCTCCTACAATGAGCAGTTCTTC,CSVNLGQVVFSYNEQFF
-,TRBV20-1,14,-,TRBJ1-5,TGCAGTGCTAGTCGGGGAGGGGGCAATCAGCCCCAGCATTTT,CSASRGGGNQPQHF
-,TRBV11-3,12,TRBD1,TRBJ2-7,TGTGCCAGCAGCTGGGGACAGGACGAGCAGTACTTC,CASSWGQDEQYF
-,TRBV7-5,19,-,TRBJ2-1,TGTGTCAGAAGCTTGGTACTAGCGGGAGAGAATCCCTTATACAATGAGCAGTTCTTC,CVRSLVLAGENPLYNEQFF
medium-sized,TRBV10-3,14,TRBD2,TRBJ2-3,TGTGCCATCGGAGCGGGGGGGGGAGCAGATACGCAGTATTTT,CAIGAGGGADTQYF
-,TRBV5-4,15,-,TRBJ2-1,TGTGCCAGCAGCTTCACTACGAGCTCCTACAATGAGCAGTTCTTC,CASSFTTSSYNEQFF
-,TRBV3-1/TRBV3-2,16,-,TRBJ2-2,TGTGCCAGCAGCCCCCCCGGGGTTAGCAAGGCCGGGGAGCTGTTTTTT,CASSPPGVSKAGELFF